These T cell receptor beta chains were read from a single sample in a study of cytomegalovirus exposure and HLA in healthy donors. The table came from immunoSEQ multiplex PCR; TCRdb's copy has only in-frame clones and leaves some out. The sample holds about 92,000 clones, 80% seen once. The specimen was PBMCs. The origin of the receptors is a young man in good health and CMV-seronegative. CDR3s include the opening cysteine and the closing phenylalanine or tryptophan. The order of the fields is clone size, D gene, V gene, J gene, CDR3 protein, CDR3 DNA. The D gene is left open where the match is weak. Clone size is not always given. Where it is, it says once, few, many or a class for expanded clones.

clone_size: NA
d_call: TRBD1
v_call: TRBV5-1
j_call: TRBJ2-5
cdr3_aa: CASSSGQGAGETQYF
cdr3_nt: TGCGCCAGCAGCTCGGGACAGGGGGCAGGGGAGACCCAGTACTTC

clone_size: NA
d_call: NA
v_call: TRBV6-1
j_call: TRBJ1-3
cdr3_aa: CASSHTRGNTIYF
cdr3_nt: TGTGCCAGCAGCCATACCAGGGGAAACACCATATATTTT

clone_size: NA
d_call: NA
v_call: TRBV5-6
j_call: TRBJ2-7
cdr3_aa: CASSFGTSEYEQYF
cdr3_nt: TGTGCCAGCAGCTTCGGGACATCCGAATACGAGCAGTACTTC

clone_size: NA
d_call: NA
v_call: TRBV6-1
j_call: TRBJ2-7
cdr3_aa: CASEIGGRYEQYF
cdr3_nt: TGTGCCAGCGAAATTGGAGGAAGGTACGAGCAGTACTTC

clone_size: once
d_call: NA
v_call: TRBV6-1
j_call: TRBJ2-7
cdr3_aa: CASSTSSYEQYF
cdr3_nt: TGTGCCAGCAGCACTAGCTCCTACGAGCAGTACTTC

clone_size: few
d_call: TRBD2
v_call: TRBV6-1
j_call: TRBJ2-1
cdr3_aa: CAGGLADSYNEQFF
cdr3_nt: TGTGCCGGTGGACTAGCGGACTCCTACAATGAGCAGTTCTTC

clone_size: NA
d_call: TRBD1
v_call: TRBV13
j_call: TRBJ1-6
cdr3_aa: CASSLGRQGVGSPLHF
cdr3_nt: TGTGCCAGCAGCTTAGGGAGACAGGGAGTGGGTTCACCCCTCCACTTT

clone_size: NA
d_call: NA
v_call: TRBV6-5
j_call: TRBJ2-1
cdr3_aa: CASSYSRQAGKNEQFF
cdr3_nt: TGTGCCAGCAGTTACTCGAGACAGGCAGGGAAGAATGAGCAGTTCTTC

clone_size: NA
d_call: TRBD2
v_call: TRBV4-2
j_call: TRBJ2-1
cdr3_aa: CASSRGTSGGLPYNEQFF
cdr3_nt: TGTGCCAGCAGCCGCGGGACTAGCGGGGGCCTTCCCTACAATGAGCAGTTCTTC

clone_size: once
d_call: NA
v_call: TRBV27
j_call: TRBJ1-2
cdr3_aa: CASRNGGSNYGYTF
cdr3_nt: TGTGCCAGCAGGAACGGAGGGTCTAACTATGGCTACACCTTC

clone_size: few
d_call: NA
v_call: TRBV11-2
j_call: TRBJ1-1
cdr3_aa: CASSPDTVNTEAFF
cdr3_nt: TGTGCCAGCAGCCCCGATACAGTGAACACTGAAGCTTTCTTT

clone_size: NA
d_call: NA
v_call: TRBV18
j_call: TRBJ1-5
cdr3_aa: CASSPGGGTNQPQHF
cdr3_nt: TGTGCCAGCTCACCGGGTGGAGGGACTAATCAGCCCCAGCATTTT

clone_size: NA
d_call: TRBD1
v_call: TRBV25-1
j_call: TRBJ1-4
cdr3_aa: CASSTSGQGILYEKLFF
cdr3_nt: TGTGCCAGCAGTACCTCCGGACAGGGCATTTTGTACGAAAAACTGTTTTTT

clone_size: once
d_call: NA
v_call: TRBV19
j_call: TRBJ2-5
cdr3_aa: CASSTTGGAEETQYF
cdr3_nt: TGTGCCAGTAGTACAACAGGGGGGGCGGAGGAGACCCAGTACTTC

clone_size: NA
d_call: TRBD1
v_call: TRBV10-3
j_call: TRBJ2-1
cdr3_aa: CAIRGGTGDSYNEQFF
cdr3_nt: TGTGCCATCAGGGGGGGGACAGGGGACTCCTACAATGAGCAGTTCTTC

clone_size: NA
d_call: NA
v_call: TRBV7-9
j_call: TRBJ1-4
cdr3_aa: CASSQMAGGGTEKLFF
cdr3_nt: TGTGCCAGCAGCCAAATGGCCGGGGGGGGGACTGAAAAACTGTTTTTT

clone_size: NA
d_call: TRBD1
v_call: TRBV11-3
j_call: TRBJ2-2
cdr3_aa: CASSLEGQLNTGELFF
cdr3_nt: TGTGCCAGCAGCTTAGAGGGACAGCTTAACACCGGGGAGCTGTTTTTT

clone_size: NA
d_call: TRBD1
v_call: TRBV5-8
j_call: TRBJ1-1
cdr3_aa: CASSNLGQAEAFF
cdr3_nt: TGTGCCAGCAGCAACCTTGGACAGGCTGAAGCTTTCTTT

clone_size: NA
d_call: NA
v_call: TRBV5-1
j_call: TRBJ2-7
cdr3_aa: CASGERDSYEQYF
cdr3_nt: TGCGCCAGCGGGGAGAGGGATTCCTACGAGCAGTACTTC

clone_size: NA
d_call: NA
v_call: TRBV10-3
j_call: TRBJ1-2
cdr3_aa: CAIRGEDYGYTF
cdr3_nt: TGTGCCATCAGGGGTGAGGACTATGGCTACACCTTC

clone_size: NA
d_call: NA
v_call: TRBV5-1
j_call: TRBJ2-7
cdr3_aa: CASSLMGRYEQYF
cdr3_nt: TGCGCCAGCAGCTTGATGGGGAGGTACGAGCAGTACTTC

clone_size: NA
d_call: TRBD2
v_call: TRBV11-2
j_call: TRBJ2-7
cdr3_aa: CASSPVAGDLGEQYF
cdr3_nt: TGTGCCAGCAGCCCAGTAGCGGGGGACCTTGGCGAGCAGTACTTC

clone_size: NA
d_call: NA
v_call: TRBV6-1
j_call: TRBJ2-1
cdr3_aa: CASTVSYNEQFF
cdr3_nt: TGTGCCAGCACGGTCTCCTACAATGAGCAGTTCTTC

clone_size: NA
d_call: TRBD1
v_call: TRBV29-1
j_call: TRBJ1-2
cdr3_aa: CSVGTAGDYGYTF
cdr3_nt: TGCAGCGTCGGGACAGCGGGGGACTATGGCTACACCTTC

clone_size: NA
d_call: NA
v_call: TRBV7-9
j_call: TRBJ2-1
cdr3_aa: CASSPQGGTYNEQFF
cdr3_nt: TGTGCCAGCAGCCCGCAAGGAGGGACCTACAATGAGCAGTTCTTC

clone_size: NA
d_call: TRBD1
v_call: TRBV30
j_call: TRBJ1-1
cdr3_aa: CAWGRQGTEAFF
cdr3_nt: TGTGCCTGGGGAAGACAGGGGACTGAAGCTTTCTTT

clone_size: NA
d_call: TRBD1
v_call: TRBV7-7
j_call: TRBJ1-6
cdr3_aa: CASSRDRADNSPLHF
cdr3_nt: TGTGCCAGCAGCCGGGACAGGGCTGATAATTCACCCCTCCACTTT

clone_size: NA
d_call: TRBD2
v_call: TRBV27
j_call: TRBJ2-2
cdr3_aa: CASSLGGAGELFF
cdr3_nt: TGTGCCAGCAGTTTGGGAGGGGCCGGGGAGCTGTTTTTT

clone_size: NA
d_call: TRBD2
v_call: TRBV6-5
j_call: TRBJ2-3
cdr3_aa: CASSRTSGSTDTQYF
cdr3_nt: TGTGCCAGCAGCCGGACTAGCGGTAGCACAGATACGCAGTATTTT

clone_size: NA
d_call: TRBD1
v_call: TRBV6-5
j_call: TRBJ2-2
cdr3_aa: CASKDRGPVTGELFF
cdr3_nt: TGTGCCAGCAAGGACAGGGGCCCGGTCACCGGGGAGCTGTTTTTT

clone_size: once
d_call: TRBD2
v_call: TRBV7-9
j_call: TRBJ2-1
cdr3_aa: CASSLTQTSGGEEQFF
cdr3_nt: TGTGCCAGCAGCCTAACTCAGACTAGCGGCGGGGAGGAGCAGTTCTTC

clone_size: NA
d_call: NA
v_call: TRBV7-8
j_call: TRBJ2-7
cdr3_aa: CASSLAQASSYEQYF
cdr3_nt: TGTGCCAGCAGCTTAGCACAGGCCAGCTCCTACGAGCAGTACTTC

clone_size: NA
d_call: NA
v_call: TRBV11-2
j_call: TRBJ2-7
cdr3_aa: CASSSWSGYEQYF
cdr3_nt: TGTGCCAGCAGCTCGTGGTCGGGATACGAGCAGTACTTC

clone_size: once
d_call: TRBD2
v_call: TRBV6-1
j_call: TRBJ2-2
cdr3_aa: CASSALAGAANTGELFF
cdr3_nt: TGTGCCAGCAGTGCACTAGCGGGGGCCGCGAACACCGGGGAGCTGTTTTTT